This record concerns one T cell receptor beta chain sequence. A second PCR of about 6 to 11 cycles used a sample-barcoded 5' primer and a J-beta primer mix. Using its own MiXCR run on the 5' RACE reads, TCRdb lists one record per CDR3 protein. The sample contains about 1.5 million distinct CDR3 sequences, approximately 38% of which appear only once. The individuals who served as donors were healthy Caucasians living in Russia, aged roughly 6 to 100. Total RNA was isolated from each sample in quantities of at least 5 micrograms. CDR1 and CDR2 from the germline V gene are SQVTM and ANQGSEA. V shed 4 bases and J 7 bases; nucleotides not matched to a gene: 12. This CDR3 spans 14 amino acids. These data originate in a study of blood T cells in healthy people across ages.

The clonotype comes from a woman under 30 in good health. Sequences were obtained from blood. The V call is TRBV29-1, the J call TRBJ2-7, with TRBD2 matching over 8 bases. CDR3 DNA: TGCAGCGTTGGTTTCGGGAGGGAGGTTGGAGAGCAGTACTTC. It specifies CSVGFGREVGEQYF.